The TCR beta chain described here comes from a study of T cell responses to AZD1222 COVID-19 vaccine. Only in-frame clones appear in the TCRdb table, and some are missing; sequencing was by immunoSEQ multiplex PCR. Of under 150,000 clones in the sample, 80% to 95% were seen once. The study, taken as a whole, reports: Compared with day 0, the breadth and depth of the Spike-specific TCR repertoire rose significantly after two doses of AZD1222. Clonal diversity may have been underestimated in mostly white British donors. Repertoires were obtained only post-peak T cell response. Nearly half of spike-specific TCRs reportedly target unmutated variant regions.

Trimming removed 4 bases at V and 8 bases at J, with 16 bases between. This CDR3 contains 14 residues. Germline V gene sequence: CDR1 SGHRS, CDR2 YFSETQ. In the case of this clone: Its cognate antigen is unknown.

V is TRBV5-1 and J is TRBJ2-1, with D possibly being TRBD1 (6 bases). The TCR sequence derives from an adult who received the AZD1222 COVID-19 vaccine. The sequences come from peripheral blood, collected 28 days after the second AZD1222 dose. The CDR3 nucleotides read TGCGCCAGCAGCGAACAGGGTTCCGGCGATGAGCAGTTCTTC. This translates into CASSEQGSGDEQFF.